The 22 T cell receptor beta chains given below trace back to one sample, sequenced in a study of lymphopenia after photon versus proton radiotherapy. Clones were sequenced by immunoSEQ multiplex PCR, and TCRdb holds only the in-frame ones, with some missing. The sample has under 20,000 clones; about nine tenths are singletons. Sequenced here: peripheral blood, sampled from a patient treated with photon-based radiotherapy. These receptors all come from a man in his sixties with pancreatic cancer.

CDR3 amino acids: CASSSDITDTQYF. The CDR3 DNA sequence: TGTGCCAGCTCGAGCGACATAACAGATACGCAGTATTTT. The gene calls are TRBV18 and TRBJ2-3; D is unresolved. The CDR3 is made up of 13 amino acids. The V end was cut by 6 bases, the J end by 3 bases, with 10 bases between. In germline, CDR1 is KGHSH, CDR2 LQKENI.

The chain carries TRBV5-1 and TRBJ2-6; TRBD1 aligns across 8 bases. The ends lost 8 bases at V and 0 bases at J; junction bases unmatched: 4. In germline, CDR1 is SGHRS, CDR2 YFSETQ. This CDR3 is 15 amino acids long. Written as DNA, the CDR3 is TGCGCCAGTGGACAGGGTTTCTCTGGGGCCAACGTCCTGACTTTC. Residues: CASGQGFSGANVLTF.

The chain employs TRBV29-1 and TRBJ1-5, with 8 bases that match TRBD1. After removal of 3 bases from V and 5 bases from J, the junction contained 3 bases not matched to a gene. Germline V lookup: CDR1 SQVTM, CDR2 ANQGSEA. This CDR3 has 13 residues. In nucleotides, the CDR3 is TGCAGCGTTGAGGCAGGGGGCGATCAGCCCCAGCATTTT. Encoded protein: CSVEAGGDQPQHF.

The chain is built from TRBV18 and TRBJ1-4; D may be TRBD1 (5 bases). The CDR3 contains 14 residues. Trimming stripped 6 bases from V and 8 bases from J, with 16 bases between. Germline assignment: CDR1 KGHSH and CDR2 LQKENI. The CDR3 DNA follows: TGTGCCAGCTCTCGTGCAGGGTTAGAGGAAAAACTGTTTTTT. Protein: CASSRAGLEEKLFF.

V usage is TRBV11-2 and J usage is TRBJ2-5; 7 positions match TRBD2. Germline CDR1 reads SGHAT; CDR2 reads FQNNGV. The trim removed 2 bases at V and 0 bases at J, leaving 6 bases unmatched. The CDR3 runs to 16 residues. CDR3 loop: CASSLRAGGDQETQYF. In DNA, the CDR3 is TGTGCCAGCAGCTTACGCGCTGGGGGGGACCAAGAGACCCAGTACTTC.

The chain is built from TRBV18 and TRBJ2-1, with TRBD2 matching over 9 bases. With V trimmed by 1 base and J by 6 bases, 10 bases remained unmatched. Germline V gene data show CDR1 as KGHSH and CDR2 as LQKENI. The CDR3 is made up of 17 amino acids. For the CDR3, the DNA is TGTGCCAGCTCACCACTAACCGGGACTAGCCTTTTCAATGAGCAGTTCTTC. Its protein is CASSPLTGTSLFNEQFF.

The chain employs TRBV9 and TRBJ2-1; 15 bases agree with TRBD2. The germline gives CDR1 SGDLS, CDR2 YYNGEE. The CDR3 loop spans 16 amino acids. Germline trimming cut 3 bases from V and 9 bases from J; bases unmatched to any gene: 7. The CDR3 DNA reads as TGTGCCAGCAGCGCCGGACTAGCGGGGGGGACCTTTGAGCAGTTCTTC. It translates to CASSAGLAGGTFEQFF.

The chain couples TRBV11-2 to TRBJ2-1; TRBD2 might be the D (5 bases). Trimming took off 5 bases at V and 4 bases at J, with 15 bases between the two ends. Germline-derived CDR1 and CDR2 are SGHAT and FQNNGV. The CDR3 consists of 15 residues. CDR3 region: CASSPRAGEYNEQFF. The CDR3 nucleotides read TGTGCCAGCAGCCCTCGGGCTGGGGAGTACAATGAGCAGTTCTTC.

This rearrangement joins TRBV2 to TRBJ2-7; unclear D gene. Trimming shortened V by 6 bases and J by 10 bases, and 13 bases separated the two germline ends. The germline V gene encodes CDR1 SNHLY and CDR2 FYNNEI. The CDR3 runs 11 residues. CDR3 residues: CASRYAARQYF. The CDR3 region has the DNA TGTGCCAGCAGGTACGCGGCACGACAGTACTTC.

This clone was picked up one time. The genes are TRBV6-1 and TRBJ1-1; tentative D call: TRBD1 (6 bases). The length of the CDR3 is 14 residues. Germline V CDR1 and CDR2: MNHNS, SASEGT. V was cut by 2 bases and J by 6 bases, with 13 bases left in between. The DNA for the CDR3 is TGTGCCAGCAGTGAAAAGGGAAAGGGGGCTGAAGCTTTCTTT. Protein sequence: CASSEKGKGAEAFF.

This clone was counted between two and nine times. This rearrangement joins TRBV7-2 to TRBJ1-2, with D tentatively TRBD1 (5 bases). The V and J ends lost 3 bases and 2 bases respectively, with 7 bases between them. Germline-derived CDR1 and CDR2 are SGHTA and FQGNSA. The CDR3 spans 13 residues. The CDR3 DNA sequence: TGTGCCAGCAGCTTGGGGCGGAACTATGGCTACACCTTC. Translation: CASSLGRNYGYTF.

The rearrangement links TRBV18 to TRBJ2-7; the match to TRBD1 covers 8 bases. Unmatched junction bases numbered 7, after V lost 4 bases and J lost 2 bases. Germline-derived CDR1 and CDR2 are KGHSH and LQKENI. This CDR3 region has 15 residues. CDR3 amino acids: CASSQIPDRAYEQYF. Here the CDR3 DNA reads TGTGCCAGCTCACAAATCCCGGACAGGGCCTACGAGCAGTACTTC.

The CDR3, as DNA: TGCGCCAGCAGCCAAACTTCGAGCGGTTTCGGCGAGCAGTACTTC. Protein: CASSQTSSGFGEQYF. The chain joins TRBV4-1 to TRBJ2-7, with D perhaps matching TRBD2 (5 bases). The length of the CDR3 is 15 residues. V was trimmed by 2 bases and J by 6 bases, leaving 17 bases between them. In germline, CDR1 is MGHRA, CDR2 YSYEKL.

The chain combines TRBV27 with TRBJ2-1; 14 nucleotides align to TRBD2. From germline, CDR1 is MNHEY and CDR2 SMNVEV (reference sequence). This CDR3 contains 16 residues. Unmatched junction bases numbered 2, after V lost 3 bases and J lost 4 bases. CDR3 nucleotide sequence: TGTGCCAGCAGTTTGGGGACTAGCGGGGGATACAATGAGCAGTTCTTC. Encoded protein: CASSLGTSGGYNEQFF.

J is TRBJ2-7 and V is TRBV11-2; possibly TRBD2 for D (7 bases). V gave up 2 bases and J gave up 3 bases, with 11 bases separating them. The CDR3 has 14 residues. Per germline, CDR1 SGHAT and CDR2 FQNNGV. This chain's CDR3 is CASSLRGARYEQYF. CDR3 coding DNA: TGTGCCAGCAGCTTACGGGGGGCTCGCTACGAGCAGTACTTC.

The chain employs TRBV13 and TRBJ1-2; D gene uncertain. The germline gives CDR1 PRHDT, CDR2 FYEKMQ (reference sequence). CDR3 length equals 14 residues. Trimming took 0 bases from V and 6 from J, leaving 11 bases between them. The CDR3 DNA is TGTGCCAGCAGCTTAGGGCGAGCCCCTCATGGCTACACCTTC. This sequence encodes CASSLGRAPHGYTF.

This chain joins TRBV4-2 and TRBJ1-2; a weak D match, TRBD1 (5 bases). V lost 0 bases, J lost 6 bases, and 17 bases lay in between. Germline-derived CDR1 and CDR2 are LGHNA and YNFKEQ. CDR3 length: 16 amino acids. This CDR3 is CASSQDNSGPGNGYTF. In DNA, the CDR3 is TGTGCCAGCAGCCAAGATAATTCAGGGCCGGGGAATGGCTACACCTTC.

Written as DNA, the CDR3 is TGTGCCAGCAGCCACCCTGGCGATATCGGGGAGCTGTTTTTT. Translated, it gives CASSHPGDIGELFF. The genes are TRBV4-2 and TRBJ2-2; the D is unclear. The CDR3 covers 14 residues. V was cut by 3 bases and J by 7 bases, with 12 bases left in between. Germline V gives CDR1 LGHNA, CDR2 YNFKEQ.

The rearrangement links TRBV18 to TRBJ1-6; D possibly corresponds to TRBD1 (6 bases). The germline gives CDR1 KGHSH, CDR2 LQKENI. V lost 2 bases and J 7 bases, leaving 18 bases between the germline ends. This CDR3 comprises 17 residues. The chain's CDR3 is CASSPGAGAHINSPLHF. The CDR3 DNA reads as TGTGCCAGCTCACCAGGGGCAGGGGCCCATATAAATTCACCCCTCCACTTT.

The chain joins TRBV7-2 to TRBJ1-1, with TRBD1 matching 7 bases. Germline V gene data show CDR1 as SGHTA and CDR2 as FQGNSA. There are 15 residues in the CDR3. The V and J ends lost 5 bases and 0 bases, in that order; junction bases with no gene match: 6. The CDR3 DNA is TGTGCCAGCAGCGATAGGGACAGCCTGAACACTGAAGCTTTCTTT. Translating gives CASSDRDSLNTEAFF.

The chain is built from TRBV7-2 and TRBJ2-7; D not resolved. The CDR3 is 14 amino acids. Trimming stripped 1 base from V and 0 bases from J, with 7 bases between. Germline-derived CDR1 and CDR2 are SGHTA and FQGNSA. CDR3 sequence (DNA): TGTGCCAGCAGCTTAGGACACAGCTCCTACGAGCAGTACTTC. It is translated as CASSLGHSSYEQYF.

This chain uses TRBV5-1 with TRBJ2-2; no clear D gene. CDR3 length equals 14 residues. V was trimmed by 2 bases and J by 3 bases, leaving 8 bases between them. CDR1 SGHRS and CDR2 YFSETQ come from the germline V gene. CDR3 sequence (DNA): TGCGCCAGCAGCTTTTCCCGAGACACCGGGGAGCTGTTTTTT. Amino acids: CASSFSRDTGELFF.